This T cell receptor beta chain was captured in a study of CD8+ T cells in alopecia areata. Sorting of pooled cutaneous lymph node cells used CD4, CD8alpha, NKG2D, NKG2ACE and other markers. In each case, RNA was isolated and then reverse transcribed into cDNA as the sequencing template. Measured with immunoSEQ multiplex PCR; TCRdb has only the in-frame clones, and not every one. This sample comprises about 270,000 clones, none seen once only. A word on this clone: Gene names refer to mouse genes.

The receptor was derived from a C3H/HeJ mouse with alopecia areata. Strain MHC haplotype: H2-k. The sequenced material came from CD4+ T cells sorted from a lymph node.

CDR3 bases read: TGTGCCAGCAGAGGGACAGGGGACTAT. Residues: CASRGTGDY. The whole CDR3 protein reads CASRGTGDYEQYF. The V and J genes are TRBV13-3 and TRBJ2-7; 10 bases are shared with TRBD1. The read is 4 residues too short to cover the CDR3 end, so that end is filled in from the germline J gene. The germline V gene has CDR1 NNHDY and CDR2 SYVADS. This CDR3 region has 13 residues. V was clipped by 5 bases and J by 3 bases; unmatched bases: 2.